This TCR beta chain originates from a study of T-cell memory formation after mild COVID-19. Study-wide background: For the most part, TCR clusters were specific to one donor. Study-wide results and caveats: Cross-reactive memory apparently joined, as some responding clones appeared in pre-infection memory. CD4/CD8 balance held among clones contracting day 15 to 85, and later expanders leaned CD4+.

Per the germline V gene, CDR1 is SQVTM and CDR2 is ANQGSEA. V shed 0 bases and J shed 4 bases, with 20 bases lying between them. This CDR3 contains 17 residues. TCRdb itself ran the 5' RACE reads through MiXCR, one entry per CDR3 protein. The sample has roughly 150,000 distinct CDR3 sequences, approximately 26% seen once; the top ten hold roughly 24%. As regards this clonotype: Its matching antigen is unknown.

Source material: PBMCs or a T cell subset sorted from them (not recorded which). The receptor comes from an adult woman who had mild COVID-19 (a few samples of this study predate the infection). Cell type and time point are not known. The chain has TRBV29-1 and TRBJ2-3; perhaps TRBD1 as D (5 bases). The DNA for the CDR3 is TGCAGCGTTGAAGATCCAGGATTAGGGGTGTGGGCAGATACGCAGTATTTT. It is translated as CSVEDPGLGVWADTQYF.